A single sample is the source of the 17 T cell receptor beta chains below, sequenced in a study of vaccination effects on CD4 cells after COVID-19. At the end of 9 to 11 days of culture, CD4+ T cells were isolated. Participants were given two doses of BNT162b2 or mRNA-1273 vaccine. For these receptors, no antigen is known. Repertoires were generated with immunoSEQ multiplex PCR, while TCRdb's copy carries only in-frame clones and drops some. The table has 37,000 or so clones, about 70% seen once; the top ten hold about 7.7%. The material was CD4+ T cells from PBMCs cultured without peptide, obtained after COVID-19 vaccination. The receptors derive from a human donor who received a COVID-19 vaccine.

The chain employs TRBV12-3 or TRBV12-4 and TRBJ1-1; D uncertain. V shed 5 bases and J shed 4 bases, with 8 bases lying between them. This CDR3 is 12 amino acids long. For the CDR3, the DNA is TGTGCCAGCAGTGCGGGGTTCACTGAAGCTTTCTTT. Amino acids: CASSAGFTEAFF.

This chain links TRBV2 with TRBJ1-5; a weak D match, TRBD1 (5 bases). V lost 3 bases and J lost 4, with 13 bases in between. This CDR3 spans 15 amino acids. Germline CDR1 and CDR2: SNHLY and FYNNEI. CDR3 protein: CASSDLGTANQPQHF. The CDR3 DNA reads TGTGCCAGCAGTGATCTCGGGACCGCTAATCAGCCCCAGCATTTT.

There are a few counts of this clone. This CDR3 reads CASSSPGTSTHEQYF. CDR3 DNA: TGCGCCAGCAGCTCGCCCGGGACTAGTACACACGAGCAGTACTTC. This chain links TRBV5-1 with TRBJ2-7; 8 nucleotides align to TRBD2. The CDR3 runs to 15 residues. The ends lost 3 bases at V and 5 bases at J; junction bases unmatched: 10. Germline V gene lookup returns CDR1 SGHRS and CDR2 YFSETQ. Drawing the rest from reference TRBV5-1 and TRBJ2-7, the complete variable domain is KAGVTQTPRYLIKTRGQQVTLSCSPISGHRSVSWYQQTPGQGLQFLFEYFSETQRNKGNFPGRFSGRQFSNSRSEMNVSTLELGDSALYLCASSSPGTSTHEQYFGPGTRLTVT.

This chain links TRBV5-4 with TRBJ2-3, with 9 nucleotides matching TRBD1. The germline gives CDR1 SGHNT, CDR2 YYREEE (reference sequence). V dropped 2 bases and J dropped 8; count of bases not matched to a gene: 9. There are 15 residues in the CDR3. As DNA, the CDR3 is TGTGCCAGCAGCTTTCCGGGACAGGGACTCGGTACGCAGTATTTT. This encodes CASSFPGQGLGTQYF.

The chain employs TRBV18 and TRBJ2-5, with D possibly TRBD1 on 5 matching bases. Germline lookup yields CDR1 KGHSH and CDR2 LQKENI. The CDR3 is 16 residues long. The ends were cut back, 5 bases at V and 5 bases at J, with 21 bases in the middle. CDR3 bases: TGTGCCAGCTCATTGGATCTAGGGGCCGGATCGGAGACCCAGTACTTC. Its protein product is CASSLDLGAGSETQYF. Using reference TRBV18 and TRBJ2-5 for the parts outside the CDR3, the full variable domain is NAGVMQNPRHLVRRRGQEARLRCSPMKGHSHVYWYRQLPEEGLKFMVYLQKENIIDESGMPKERFSAEFPKEGPSILRIQQVVRGDSAAYFCASSLDLGAGSETQYFGPGTRLLVL.

This clone occurred a few times. This chain links TRBV29-1 with TRBJ1-2, with TRBD1 matching 7 bases. Germline lookup yields CDR1 SQVTM and CDR2 ANQGSEA. V lost 5 bases, J lost 6 bases, and 9 bases stayed unmatched. The CDR3 spans 13 residues. CDR3 DNA sequence: TGCAGCGTTCAAGGGGGCATTGGGGATGGCTACACCTTC. It codes for CSVQGGIGDGYTF.

The chain links TRBV2 to TRBJ1-4; 10 bases map to TRBD1. The CDR3 is made up of 14 amino acids. Trimming removed 10 bases from V and 6 bases from J; junction bases left unmatched: 8. CDR1 is SNHLY and CDR2 is FYNNEI in the germline V gene. The CDR3 coding sequence is TGTGCCATAGCCACCGGGACAGGGGATGAAAAACTGTTTTTT. Its translation is CAIATGTGDEKLFF.

The chain uses TRBV18 and TRBJ1-2; 7 bases match TRBD1. Trimming removed 3 bases from V and 5 bases from J; junction bases left unmatched: 6. Germline loops: CDR1 KGHSH, CDR2 LQKENI. The CDR3 has 14 residues. CDR3 region: CASSPRTGDYGYTF. CDR3 bases: TGTGCCAGCTCACCCCGGACAGGAGATTATGGCTACACCTTC.

J is TRBJ1-1 and V is TRBV6-5; D is unresolved. This CDR3 has 11 amino acids. The germline V and J ends were trimmed by 5 bases and 0 bases, with 1 base remaining between them. The germline gives CDR1 MNHEY, CDR2 SVGAGI. As DNA, the CDR3 is TGTGCCAGCAGTATGAACACTGAAGCTTTCTTT. Translating gives CASSMNTEAFF.

The rearrangement links TRBV6-5 to TRBJ2-7; unclear D gene. The CDR3 loop spans 15 amino acids. Trimming stripped 6 bases from V and 1 base from J, with 16 bases between. Germline V lookup: CDR1 MNHEY, CDR2 SVGAGI. CDR3 sequence: CASSRSNLGSYEQYF. CDR3 in DNA: TGTGCCAGCAGCCGCTCCAATTTGGGGTCCTACGAGCAGTACTTC.

This chain links TRBV15 with TRBJ2-7, with D unresolved. The CDR3 has 17 amino acids. Germline CDR1 reads LNHNV; CDR2 reads YYDKDF (reference sequence). Trimming stripped 0 bases from V and 0 bases from J, with 15 bases between. The CDR3 here is CATSRDYGQPISYEQYF. CDR3 in DNA: TGTGCCACCAGCAGAGATTACGGGCAACCCATCTCCTACGAGCAGTACTTC.

The chain uses TRBV5-5 and TRBJ2-3; a weak D match, TRBD2 (5 bases). V dropped 6 bases and J dropped 1 base, with 9 bases sitting between them. From germline, CDR1 is SGHKS and CDR2 YYEKEE (reference sequence). The CDR3 length is 13 residues. The DNA of the CDR3 is TGTGCCAGCACCAAACTAGGCACAGATACGCAGTATTTT. Residues: CASTKLGTDTQYF.

The chain employs TRBV18 and TRBJ2-7; tentatively, D is TRBD1 (5 bases). CDR1 KGHSH and CDR2 LQKENI come from the germline V gene. This CDR3 is 14 amino acids long. With 2 bases removed from V and 0 bases from J, the gap between germline ends came to 8 bases. In DNA form, the CDR3 reads TGTGCCAGCTCACCAGACAGTGGCTCCTACGAGCAGTACTTC. It yields the protein CASSPDSGSYEQYF.

The J gene is TRBJ2-3, the V gene TRBV30; maybe TRBD2 (6 bases). Germline CDR1 reads GTSNPN; CDR2 reads SVGIG (reference sequence). The CDR3 loop spans 15 amino acids. Between the trimmed V and J ends, which lost 1 base and 1 base, there was a span of 12 bases. This chain's CDR3 is CAWSGGPGGTDTQYF. In DNA form, the CDR3 reads TGTGCCTGGAGTGGGGGCCCGGGAGGCACAGATACGCAGTATTTT.

The rearrangement joins TRBV3-1 (or the pseudogene TRBV3-2) to TRBJ2-3; D uncertain. With 1 base removed from V and 5 bases from J, the gap between germline ends came to 4 bases. CDR1 is LGHDT and CDR2 is YNNKEL in the germline V gene (reference sequence). The CDR3 has 12 amino acids. CDR3 region: CASSQVVDTQYF. As DNA, the CDR3 is TGTGCCAGCAGCCAAGTCGTAGATACGCAGTATTTT.

V and J are TRBV12-3 or TRBV12-4 and TRBJ1-2; 8 nucleotides align to TRBD1. J lost 7 bases, V lost 4 bases, and 5 bases had no gene match. This CDR3 has 13 residues. This CDR3 is CASSSGTGGGYTF. The CDR3, as DNA: TGTGCCAGCAGTTCCGGGACAGGAGGTGGCTACACCTTC.

There are a few counts of this clone. The chain couples TRBV5-1 to TRBJ1-3, with D perhaps TRBD1 (6 bases). Looked up from germline, CDR1 is SGHRS and CDR2 is YFSETQ. CDR3 length equals 14 residues. Trimming stripped 0 bases from V and 3 bases from J, with 7 bases between. CDR3: CASSLGTVGNTIYF. CDR3 nucleotide sequence: TGCGCCAGCAGCTTGGGGACAGTTGGAAACACCATATATTTT.